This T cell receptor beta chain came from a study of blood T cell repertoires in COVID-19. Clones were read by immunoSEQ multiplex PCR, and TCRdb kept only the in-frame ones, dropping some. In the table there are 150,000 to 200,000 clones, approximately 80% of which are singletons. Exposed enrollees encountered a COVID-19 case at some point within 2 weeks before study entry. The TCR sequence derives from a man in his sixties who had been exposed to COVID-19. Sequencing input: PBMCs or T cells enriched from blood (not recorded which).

The CDR3 DNA reads TGTGCCAGCAGCTTGTTACGGCGGGAGGGGCCCGGGGAGCTGTTTTTT. Translating gives CASSLLRREGPGELFF. The chain links TRBV5-6 to TRBJ2-2, with 9 positions matching TRBD2. CDR3 length: 16 residues. J was trimmed by 6 bases and V by 1 base; bases with no gene match: 7. The V gene's germline CDR1 is SGHDT and CDR2 YYEEEE.